The 11 T cell receptor beta chains presented below share a single source sample, sequenced in a study of blood T cells in healthy people across ages. Through a sample-barcoded 5' primer and a J-beta primer mix, a second PCR was run for roughly 7 to 12 cycles. One entry per CDR3 protein, called by TCRdb with MiXCR from the 5' RACE reads. The profile shows hundreds of thousands of distinct CDR3 sequences, under 45% of them singletons. Specimen: blood. Every receptor here comes from a man between 60 and 75 years old in good health.

The rearrangement links TRBV20-1 to TRBJ1-1, with D hard to call. The germline V gene encodes CDR1 DFQATT and CDR2 SNEGSKA (reference sequence). V was trimmed by 0 bases and J by 0 bases, leaving 11 bases between them. The CDR3 length is 15 residues. The CDR3 nucleotides read TGCAGTGCTAGAGATCTTGGCGGCATGAACACTGAAGCTTTCTTT. Its protein is CSARDLGGMNTEAFF.

This clonotype turned up a few times. The rearrangement uses TRBV5-5 and TRBJ2-7; D is uncertain. The germline V gene encodes CDR1 SGHKS and CDR2 YYEKEE (reference sequence). V was pared by 4 bases and J by 0 bases, with 14 bases between. The CDR3 spans 15 residues. The DNA of the CDR3 is TGTGCCAGCAGCGGGGAACAGCCGTTCTCCTACGAGCAGTACTTC. This translates into CASSGEQPFSYEQYF. The full variable domain, its missing parts supplied by reference TRBV5-5 and TRBJ2-7, is DAGVTQSPTHLIKTRGQQVTLRCSPISGHKSVSWYQQVLGQGPQFIFQYYEKEERGRGNFPDRFSARQFPNYSSELNVNALLLGDSALYLCASSGEQPFSYEQYFGPGTRLTVT.

With respect to this clonotype: A read error is possible here, since a much larger clone lies one base away. The chain uses TRBV27 and TRBJ2-7; 10 nucleotides align to TRBD2. Trimming took 4 bases from V and 1 from J; bases not matched to a gene: 4. Germline V CDR1 and CDR2: MNHEY, SMNVEV (reference sequence). The CDR3 spans 15 residues. The CDR3 sequence is CASSCASGGSYEQYF. In nucleotides, the CDR3 is TGTGCCAGCAGTTGCGCTAGCGGGGGTTCCTACGAGCAGTACTTC.

Of note for this clonotype: Given a much more abundant clone one base away, this may be a read error. The V and J genes are TRBV7-2 and TRBJ2-5; D unresolved. CDR1 SGHTA and CDR2 FQGNSA come from the germline V gene. V was cut by 8 bases and J by 5 bases, with 12 bases left in between. The CDR3 has 12 residues. The CDR3 sequence is CASPYYGETQYF. In DNA form, the CDR3 reads TGTGCCAGCCCCTACTATGGGGAGACCCAGTACTTC.

V and J are TRBV20-1 and TRBJ1-5, with TRBD1 matching over 7 bases. Germline CDR1 is DFQATT and CDR2 is SNEGSKA (reference sequence). CDR3 length: 13 amino acids. The J segment lost 5 bases and the V segment lost 5 bases, leaving 6 bases of the junction unmatched. CDR3 protein: CSARQGDDQPQHF. The CDR3 DNA reads TGCAGTGCTCGACAGGGAGATGATCAGCCCCAGCATTTT.

This chain links TRBV21-1 with TRBJ2-1. TRBV21-1 is recorded as a pseudogene. The CDR3 is 15 amino acids. This CDR3 reads CASSNVQTSYNEQFF. In DNA, the CDR3 is TGTGCCAGCAGCAACGTGCAGACCTCCTACAATGAGCAGTTCTTC.

The chain combines TRBV7-2 with TRBJ2-1; D gene unclear. This CDR3 is built from 15 residues. Germline CDR1 is SGHTA and CDR2 is FQGNSA. Trimming cost V 4 bases and J 4 bases, with 14 bases left between them. The CDR3 bases are TGTGCCAGCAGCTACCTAGGCCCCTCATACAATGAGCAGTTCTTC. Amino acid sequence: CASSYLGPSYNEQFF.

J is TRBJ1-5 and V is TRBV3-1; possibly TRBD1 for D (5 bases). This CDR3 spans 16 amino acids. Germline V CDR1 and CDR2: LGHDT, YNNKEL (reference sequence). Deletions cut 2 bases from V and 15 bases from J, with 26 bases between. In DNA form, the CDR3 reads TGTGCCAGCAGCCAACCACGTACCTCCCCGGGACGCATACTGCATTTT. Its protein product is CASSQPRTSPGRILHF.

Notes on this clonotype: One end of the junction varies from germline; a read error may be responsible. The J gene is TRBJ1-4, the V gene TRBV9; 7 bases agree with TRBD1. Germline V gene data show CDR1 as SGDLS and CDR2 as YYNGEE. The CDR3 length is 14 residues. CDR3 nucleotide sequence: TGTGCCAGCAGCCCGAGACAGGGTCCGGAAAAACTGCTTTTT. Its protein product is CASSPRQGPEKLLF.

V gene TRBV20-1 combines with J gene TRBJ1-5; 9 bases fit TRBD1. Unmatched junction bases numbered 5, after V lost 0 bases and J lost 2 bases. This CDR3 spans 16 amino acids. From germline, CDR1 is DFQATT and CDR2 SNEGSKA (reference sequence). The CDR3 loop reads CSARDSTGGGNQPQHF. CDR3 bases: TGCAGTGCTAGAGACTCAACAGGGGGCGGCAATCAGCCCCAGCATTTT.

The chain carries TRBV9 and TRBJ1-6; 9 bases agree with TRBD1. The CDR3 is made up of 16 amino acids. The germline V gene has CDR1 SGDLS and CDR2 YYNGEE. V lost 3 bases, J lost 10 bases, and 11 bases stayed unmatched. The CDR3 loop is CASSGGQGMLRSPLHF. CDR3 nucleotides: TGTGCCAGCAGCGGGGGACAGGGAATGTTGAGGTCACCCCTCCACTTT.